This TCR beta chain derives from a study of cytomegalovirus exposure and HLA in healthy donors. Across the whole study: Earlier, approximately 190 million T cells were analyzed, and about 100 million unique TCR beta sequences were found among them. Tens of millions of unique TCR sequences came from HLA-typed donors in an early release. Broader study findings: Apparent HLA restriction characterized most CMV-associated TCR beta chains in a later analysis.

About this clone: Its antigen is unknown.

This PCR relied on a set of 60 Vbeta primers and 13 Jbeta primers. Clones were read by immunoSEQ multiplex PCR, and TCRdb kept only the in-frame ones, dropping some. The table records roughly 110,000 clones, roughly 72% of them present only once. This CDR3 contains 14 residues. From germline, CDR1 is KGHSH and CDR2 LQKENI. V was cut by 5 bases and J by 4 bases, with 14 bases left in between. The clonotype was recovered from a young man in good health and CMV-seronegative. The sample was PBMCs. This chain connects TRBV18 to TRBJ1-1; no clear D. CDR3 region: CASSKERMITEAFF. CDR3 nucleotide sequence: TGTGCCAGCTCAAAAGAGCGGATGATCACTGAAGCTTTCTTT.